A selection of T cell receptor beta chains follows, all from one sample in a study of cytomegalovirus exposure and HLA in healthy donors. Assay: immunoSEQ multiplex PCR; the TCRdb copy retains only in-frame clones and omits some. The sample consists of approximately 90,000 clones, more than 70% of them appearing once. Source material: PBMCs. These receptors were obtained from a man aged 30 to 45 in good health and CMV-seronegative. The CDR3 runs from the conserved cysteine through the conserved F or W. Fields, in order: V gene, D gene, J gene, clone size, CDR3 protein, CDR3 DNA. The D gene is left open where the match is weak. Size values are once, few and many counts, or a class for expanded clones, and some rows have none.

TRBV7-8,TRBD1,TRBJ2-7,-,CASSLAGTALSEQYF,TGTGCCAGCAGCTTGGCCGGGACAGCCTTATCCGAGCAGTACTTC
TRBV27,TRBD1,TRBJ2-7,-,CASSSGQRIYEQYF,TGTGCCAGCAGTTCGGGACAGAGAATTTACGAGCAGTACTTC
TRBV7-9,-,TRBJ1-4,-,CASSLRGSEKLFF,TGTGCCAGCAGCTTAAGGGGAAGCGAAAAACTGTTTTTT
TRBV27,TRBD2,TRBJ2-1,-,CASSSGGAQQFF,TGTGCCAGCAGTTCCGGGGGGGCGCAGCAGTTCTTC
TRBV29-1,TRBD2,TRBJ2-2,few,CSVESRASGRAPGELFF,TGCAGCGTTGAAAGTAGGGCTAGCGGGAGGGCCCCCGGGGAGCTGTTTTTT
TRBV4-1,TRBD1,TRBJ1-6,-,CASSHGSGTENSPLHF,TGCGCCAGCAGCCATGGATCCGGGACAGAGAATTCACCCCTCCACTTT
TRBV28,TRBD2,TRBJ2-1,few,CASSLVSGEGRDEQFF,TGTGCCAGCAGTTTAGTTTCGGGTGAAGGGAGGGATGAGCAGTTCTTC
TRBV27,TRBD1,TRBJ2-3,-,CASSLKGASTDTQYF,TGTGCCAGCAGTTTAAAGGGGGCGAGCACAGATACGCAGTATTTT
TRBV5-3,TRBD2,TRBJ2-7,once,CARSCPGLAGGQEYEQYF,TGTGCCAGAAGCTGCCCGGGACTAGCGGGGGGCCAGGAATACGAGCAGTACTTC
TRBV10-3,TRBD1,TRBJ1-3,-,CAISPQGQGEPSGNTIYF,TGTGCCATCAGTCCGCAGGGACAGGGAGAGCCGTCTGGAAACACCATATATTTT
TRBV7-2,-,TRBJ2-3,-,CASSPRGNTDTQYF,TGTGCCAGCAGCCCTCGGGGGAACACAGATACGCAGTATTTT
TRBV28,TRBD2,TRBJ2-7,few,CASSLLGLRVAGGYEQYF,TGTGCCAGCAGTTTATTAGGTTTGCGGGTAGCGGGAGGCTACGAGCAGTACTTC
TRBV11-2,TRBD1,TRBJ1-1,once,CASSVDRGAAEAFF,TGTGCCAGCAGCGTCGACAGGGGCGCGGCTGAAGCTTTCTTT
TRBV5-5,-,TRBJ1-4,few,CASSPGQTTTNEKLFF,TGTGCCAGCAGCCCCGGACAGACCACAACTAATGAAAAACTGTTTTTT
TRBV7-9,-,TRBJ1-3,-,CASGALNTIYF,TGTGCGAGCGGGGCATTGAACACCATATATTTT
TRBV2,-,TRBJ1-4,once,CASTFSKGPNEKLFF,TGTGCCAGCACATTTAGCAAGGGGCCTAATGAAAAACTGTTTTTT
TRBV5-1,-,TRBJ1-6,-,CASSLAGSRYNSPLHF,TGCGCCAGCAGCTTGGCTGGGAGCCGATATAATTCACCCCTCCACTTT
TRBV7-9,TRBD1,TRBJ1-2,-,CSSSRQGNYGYTF,TGTTCCAGCAGCCGACAGGGAAACTATGGCTACACCTTC
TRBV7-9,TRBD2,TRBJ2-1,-,CASSLSTSGGAYYNEQFF,TGTGCCAGCAGCTTGTCTACTAGCGGGGGGGCGTATTACAATGAGCAGTTCTTC
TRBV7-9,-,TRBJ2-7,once,CASTLQEGKIEQYF,TGTGCCAGCACCCTTCAGGAGGGGAAGATCGAGCAGTACTTC
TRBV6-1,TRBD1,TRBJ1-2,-,CASSATGDYGYTF,TGTGCCAGCAGTGCTACAGGGGACTATGGCTACACCTTC
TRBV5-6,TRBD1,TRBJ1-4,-,CASSSGQRLNEKLFF,TGTGCCAGCAGCTCGGGACAGCGGCTTAATGAAAAACTGTTTTTT
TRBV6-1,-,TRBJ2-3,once,CASSLDGDTQYF,TGTGCCAGCAGCCTCGACGGGGATACGCAGTATTTT
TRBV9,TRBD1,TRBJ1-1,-,CASSIDRGQGTEAFF,TGTGCCAGCAGCATCGACAGGGGGCAGGGCACTGAAGCTTTCTTT
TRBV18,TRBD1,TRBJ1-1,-,CATLQGQGFTEAFF,TGTGCCACCTTACAAGGACAGGGCTTTACTGAAGCTTTCTTT
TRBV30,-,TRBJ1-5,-,CAWSVRQTQPRHF,TGTGCCTGGAGTGTACGGCAGACTCAGCCCCGGCATTTT
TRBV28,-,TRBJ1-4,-,CASRPLPSSGKEKLFF,TGTGCCAGCAGGCCCCTACCGTCGTCAGGGAAAGAAAAACTGTTTTTT
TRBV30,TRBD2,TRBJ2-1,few,CAGQIAGDYNEQFF,TGTGCCGGGCAGATAGCGGGAGACTACAATGAGCAGTTCTTC
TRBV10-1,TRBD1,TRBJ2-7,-,CASSGIRDSHAGEQYF,TGCGCCAGCAGTGGGATCCGGGACAGCCATGCCGGAGAGCAGTACTTC
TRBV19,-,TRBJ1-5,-,CASRAGVLSSNQPQHF,TGTGCCAGTAGGGCAGGGGTCCTGTCGAGCAATCAGCCCCAGCATTTT
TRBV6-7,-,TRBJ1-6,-,CASTLPPLLTGYNSPLHF,TGTGCCAGCACCCTCCCCCCCCTACTTACAGGGTATAATTCACCCCTCCACTTT
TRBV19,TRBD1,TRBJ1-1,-,CASSLQGGPYEAFF,TGTGCCAGTAGTCTTCAGGGGGGCCCCTATGAAGCTTTCTTT
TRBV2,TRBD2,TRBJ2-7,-,CASNSGGSPYEQYF,TGTGCCAGCAATTCGGGCGGGAGCCCCTACGAGCAGTACTTC
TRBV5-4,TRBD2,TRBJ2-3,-,CASSLSASGGALDTQYF,TGTGCCAGCAGCTTGTCAGCTAGCGGGGGGGCCCTTGATACGCAGTATTTT
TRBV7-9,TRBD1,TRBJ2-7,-,CASSLISGTGSYEQYF,TGTGCCAGCAGCTTAATCTCCGGGACAGGCTCCTACGAGCAGTACTTC
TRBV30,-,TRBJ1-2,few,CAWRRGGYTF,TGTGCCTGGAGGAGGGGGGGCTACACCTTC